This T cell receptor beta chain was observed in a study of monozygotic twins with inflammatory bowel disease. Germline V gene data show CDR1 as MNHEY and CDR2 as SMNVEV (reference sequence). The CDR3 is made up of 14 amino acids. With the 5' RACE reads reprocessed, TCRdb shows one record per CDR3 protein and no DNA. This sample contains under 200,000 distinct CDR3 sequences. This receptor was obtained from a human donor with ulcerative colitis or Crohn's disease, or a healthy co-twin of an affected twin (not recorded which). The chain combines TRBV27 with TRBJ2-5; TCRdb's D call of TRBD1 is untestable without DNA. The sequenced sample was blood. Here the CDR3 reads CASSPSNRGETQYF.